Shown below are 22 T cell receptor beta chains from a single sample sequenced in a study of blood T cell repertoires in COVID-19. Sequenced by immunoSEQ multiplex PCR; TCRdb stores in-frame clones only, minus some. The table has over 100,000 clones, about 87% seen once. The material sequenced was peripheral blood. The receptor source for this set is a man aged 50 to 59 with acute or convalescent COVID-19.

V and J are TRBV19 and TRBJ1-5, with D perhaps TRBD1 (6 bases). The germline gives CDR1 LNHDA, CDR2 SQIVND (reference sequence). This CDR3 has 17 amino acids. With 7 bases removed from V and 0 bases from J, the gap between germline ends came to 19 bases. Here the CDR3 DNA reads TGTGCCAGTAAGGTCGACGGGGGGCTCTATAGCAATCAGCCCCAGCATTTT. It is translated as CASKVDGGLYSNQPQHF.

A remark on this clone: At one boundary the junction diverges from the germline segment, which might be a read error. This chain uses TRBV3-1 (or the pseudogene TRBV3-2) with TRBJ1-3, with D perhaps matching TRBD1 (6 bases). CDR3 length: 14 amino acids. Germline assignment: CDR1 LGHDT and CDR2 YNNKEL (reference sequence). The CDR3 region is CASTQQGNGNTIYF. The CDR3 DNA is TGTGCCAGCACCCAACAGGGAAATGGAAACACCATATATTTT.

Only a few counts were recorded for this clone. The chain has TRBV4-1 and TRBJ2-6; 7 bases are shared with TRBD2. CDR1 MGHRA and CDR2 YSYEKL come from the germline V gene. There are 20 residues in the CDR3. The V segment lost 2 bases and the J segment 1 base; nucleotides outside the gene matches: 14. CDR3 region: CASSQCGACGGSSGANVLTF. The CDR3 coding sequence is TGCGCCAGCAGCCAATGCGGAGCTTGCGGGGGTTCATCTGGGGCCAACGTCCTGACTTTC.

The genes are TRBV29-1 and TRBJ1-1; the D is unclear. The CDR3 is made up of 13 amino acids. Germline-derived CDR1 and CDR2 are SQVTM and ANQGSEA. V was pared by 4 bases and J by 12 bases, with 21 bases between. DNA for the CDR3: TGCAGCGTTGTTAGCGTTGAGAGGGCCCCTACTTTCTTT. Protein: CSVVSVERAPTFF.

J is TRBJ2-3 and V is TRBV28, with D possibly matching TRBD1 (6 bases). Germline assignment: CDR1 MDHEN and CDR2 SYDVKM. This CDR3 has 18 residues. V lost 4 bases to trimming and J lost 1 base, with 21 bases between them. CDR3 amino acids: CASSSQGKGVLGTDTQYF. CDR3 DNA: TGTGCCAGCAGTTCACAGGGAAAGGGGGTTCTCGGCACAGATACGCAGTATTTT.

The gene calls are TRBV2 and TRBJ1-1, with TRBD1 as a possible D gene (6 bases). Germline V gene lookup returns CDR1 SNHLY and CDR2 FYNNEI. CDR3 length equals 13 residues. V was trimmed by 7 bases and J by 1 base, leaving 10 bases between them. CDR3 in DNA: TGTGCCAGCACCACAGGGCAGAACACTGAAGCTTTCTTT. The encoded protein is CASTTGQNTEAFF.

The chain couples TRBV2 to TRBJ1-1; D gene ambiguous. The V end was cut by 8 bases, the J end by 0 bases, with 4 bases between. CDR1 and CDR2 from the germline V gene are SNHLY and FYNNEI. The CDR3 totals 11 residues. The CDR3 nucleotides read TGTGCCAGCTCAATGAACACTGAAGCTTTCTTT. It yields the protein CASSMNTEAFF.

This rearrangement joins TRBV6-5 to TRBJ1-2; D may be TRBD1 (5 bases). The CDR3 is 13 amino acids. Germline CDR1 MNHEY, CDR2 SVGAGI. Deletions cut 5 bases from V and 4 bases from J, with 11 bases between. This chain's CDR3 is CASSPGGGYGYTF. CDR3 nucleotide sequence: TGTGCCAGCAGTCCCGGGGGAGGCTATGGCTACACCTTC.

The V gene is TRBV14, the J gene TRBJ1-2; D may be TRBD1 (5 bases). V lost 3 bases and J 0 bases, leaving 11 bases between the germline ends. The germline gives CDR1 SGHDN, CDR2 FVKESK. The CDR3 has 15 residues. The CDR3 DNA reads TGTGCCAGCAGCCAGATTCAGGGTCCTAACTATGGCTACACCTTC. Its translation is CASSQIQGPNYGYTF. The whole variable domain, filled in from reference TRBV14 and TRBJ1-2, reads EAGVTQFPSHSVIEKGQTVTLRCDPISGHDNLYWYRRVMGKEIKFLLHFVKESKQDESGMPNNRFLAERTGGTYSTLKVQPAELEDSGVYFCASSQIQGPNYGYTFGSGTRLTVV.

V is TRBV6-1 and J is TRBJ1-5; 10 bases are a match to TRBD1. V shed 3 bases and J 4 bases; nucleotides not matched to a gene: 3. The CDR3 is made up of 15 amino acids. Germline CDR1 reads MNHNS; CDR2 reads SASEGT. The CDR3 region has the DNA TGTGCCAGCAGTGAGGGACAGGGGTGGAATCAGCCCCAGCATTTT. This sequence encodes CASSEGQGWNQPQHF.

The chain uses TRBV30 and TRBJ1-1; D gene unclear. Germline CDR1 is GTSNPN and CDR2 is SVGIG (reference sequence). The CDR3 consists of 12 residues. Between the trimmed V and J ends, which lost 5 bases and 1 base, there was a span of 8 bases. The CDR3: CAWAGRNTEAFF. CDR3 DNA: TGTGCCTGGGCGGGTAGGAACACTGAAGCTTTCTTT.

The chain carries TRBV30 and TRBJ1-1; TRBD1 is a possible D gene (6 bases). Trimming left V 4 bases short and J 1 base short, with 10 bases between. The CDR3 is 13 amino acids. CDR1 and CDR2 (germline): GTSNPN, SVGIG (reference sequence). CDR3 protein: CAWTKGGNTEAFF. For the CDR3, the DNA is TGTGCCTGGACCAAAGGGGGGAACACTGAAGCTTTCTTT.

V is TRBV7-9 and J is TRBJ1-1, with TRBD1 matching 7 bases. CDR3 size: 14 residues. Trimming removed 5 bases from V and 7 bases from J; junction bases left unmatched: 10. The germline V gene encodes CDR1 SEHNR and CDR2 FQNEAQ (reference sequence). The CDR3 nucleotides read TGTGCCAGCAGCCCCCAGACAGGGCCCAATGAAGCTTTCTTT. Protein: CASSPQTGPNEAFF.

This clone was found a few times. This sequence joins TRBV2 and TRBJ2-7, with D unclear. The CDR3 extends over 12 amino acids. Looked up from germline, CDR1 is SNHLY and CDR2 is FYNNEI. V was clipped by 5 bases and J by 7 bases, with 12 bases between them. The CDR3 protein is CASSLPIQEQYF. The CDR3, as DNA: TGTGCCAGCAGTCTCCCCATCCAGGAGCAGTACTTC.

The V and J genes are TRBV28 and TRBJ2-5; D is possibly TRBD2 (6 bases). V was pared by 3 bases and J by 4 bases, with 9 bases between. The germline CDR1 and CDR2 sequences are MDHEN and SYDVKM. The CDR3 is 13 residues long. The CDR3, as DNA: TGTGCCAGCAGTTTGGGGGGAGTAGAGACCCAGTACTTC. Its protein product is CASSLGGVETQYF.

V gene TRBV6-5 combines with J gene TRBJ1-5, with a possible D match to TRBD1 (5 bases). This CDR3 is 15 amino acids long. V lost 2 bases, J lost 3 bases, and 11 bases lay in between. Germline V CDR1 and CDR2: MNHEY, SVGAGI. CDR3 amino acids: CASSYGQGHNQPQHF. The DNA for the CDR3 is TGTGCCAGCAGTTACGGACAAGGACACAATCAGCCCCAGCATTTT.

This clone has a count of ten or more. The chain links TRBV5-6 to TRBJ1-5; D is uncertain. The ends were cut back, 1 base at V and 5 bases at J, with 13 bases in the middle. The CDR3 length is 15 residues. The germline V gene has CDR1 SGHDT and CDR2 YYEEEE. In DNA form, the CDR3 reads TGTGCCAGCAGCTTGAGAGGAAGGAGCGATCAGCCCCAGCATTTT. The encoded protein is CASSLRGRSDQPQHF.

V usage is TRBV5-1 and J usage is TRBJ2-2; 7 bases fit TRBD1. There are 15 residues in the CDR3. CDR1 and CDR2 (germline): SGHRS, YFSETQ. Trimming took 3 bases from V and 2 from J; bases not matched to a gene: 4. The CDR3 region has the DNA TGCGCCAGCAGCTCGGGACAGCTTAACACCGGGGAGCTGTTTTTT. The encoded protein is CASSSGQLNTGELFF.

V usage is TRBV14 and J usage is TRBJ1-2, with D possibly being TRBD1 (6 bases). CDR1 is SGHDN and CDR2 is FVKESK in the germline V gene. This CDR3 has 15 amino acids. V was shortened by 4 bases and J by 4 bases, with 16 bases between the two germline ends. CDR3 loop: CASSPDLGQLYGYTF. In nucleotides, the CDR3 is TGTGCCAGCAGCCCAGACCTGGGACAACTCTATGGCTACACCTTC.

This clone was recorded only once. The chain employs TRBV6-5 and TRBJ2-7; 9 nucleotides match TRBD1. Germline-derived CDR1 and CDR2 are MNHEY and SVGAGI. The CDR3 spans 16 residues. Germline trimming cut 2 bases from V and 0 bases from J; bases unmatched to any gene: 5. The CDR3: CASSYTGTGTSYEQYF. CDR3 nucleotides: TGTGCCAGCAGTTACACGGGGACAGGGACCTCCTACGAGCAGTACTTC.

The V and J genes are TRBV13 and TRBJ2-1; D unresolved. V dropped 1 base and J dropped 4 bases, with 8 bases sitting between them. The CDR3 spans 14 residues. Germline V CDR1 and CDR2: PRHDT, FYEKMQ (reference sequence). CDR3 coding DNA: TGTGCCAGCAGCTTAGTGAGACTTTACAATGAGCAGTTCTTC. Protein: CASSLVRLYNEQFF.

The rearrangement uses TRBV11-2 and TRBJ2-7; D might be TRBD2 (5 bases). V lost 5 bases to trimming and J lost 2 bases, with 19 bases between them. The CDR3 sequence is 16 residues long. Germline V gene data show CDR1 as SGHAT and CDR2 as FQNNGV. CDR3: CASSPLPQAGPYEQYF. In nucleotides, the CDR3 is TGTGCCAGCAGCCCCCTTCCGCAGGCGGGCCCCTACGAGCAGTACTTC.